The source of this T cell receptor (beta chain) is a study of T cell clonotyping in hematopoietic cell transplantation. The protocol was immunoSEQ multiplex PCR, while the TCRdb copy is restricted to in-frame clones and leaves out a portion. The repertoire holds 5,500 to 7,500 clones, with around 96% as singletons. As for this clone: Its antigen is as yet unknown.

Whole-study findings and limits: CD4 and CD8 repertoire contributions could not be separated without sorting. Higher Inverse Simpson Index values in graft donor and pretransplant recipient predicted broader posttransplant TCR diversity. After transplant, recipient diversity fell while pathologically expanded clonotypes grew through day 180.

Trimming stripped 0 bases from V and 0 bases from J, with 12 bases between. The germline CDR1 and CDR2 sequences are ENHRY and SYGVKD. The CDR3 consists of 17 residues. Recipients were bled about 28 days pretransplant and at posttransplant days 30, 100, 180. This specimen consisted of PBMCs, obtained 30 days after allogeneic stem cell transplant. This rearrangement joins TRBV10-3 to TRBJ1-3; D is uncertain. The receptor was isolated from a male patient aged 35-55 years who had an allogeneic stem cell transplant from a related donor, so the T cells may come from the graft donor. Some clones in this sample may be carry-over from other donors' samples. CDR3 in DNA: TGTGCCATCAGTGAGTCATCAGTCCCCCCCTCTGGAAACACCATATATTTT. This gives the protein CAISESSVPPSGNTIYF.